The 8 T cell receptor beta chains reported below all come from one sample, sequenced in a study of CD8 T cells in Susac syndrome. cDNA came from around 0.5 to 1 ug RNA primed by random hexamers. TCRdb reprocessed the immunoSEQ multiplex PCR reads with MiXCR, giving one entry per CDR3 protein. The sample lists about 300,000 distinct CDR3 sequences; around 85% were seen once. The sequencing input was CD8+ T cells from PBMCs. These receptors all stem from a human donor with multiple sclerosis.

The chain is built from TRBV4-3 and TRBJ1-2; possibly TRBD1 for D (5 bases). The CDR3 extends over 15 amino acids. Germline V gene sequence: CDR1 LGHNA, CDR2 YSLEER. The V end lost 1 base, the J end lost 0 bases, and 9 bases lay between the germline ends. This CDR3 is CASSQGAGSNYGYTF. In DNA, the CDR3 is TGCGCCAGCAGCCAAGGGGCAGGGTCTAACTATGGCTACACCTTC.

A few counts support this clonotype. The V call is TRBV6-2 or TRBV6-3, the J call TRBJ2-1; TRBD2 aligns across 9 bases. CDR3 length equals 16 residues. The V gene's germline CDR1 is MNHEY and CDR2 SVGEGT. V dropped 4 bases and J dropped 2; count of bases not matched to a gene: 6. For the CDR3, the DNA is TGTGCCAGCAGTTTGGATAGCGGGAGACCCTACAATGAGCAGTTCTTC. The encoded protein is CASSLDSGRPYNEQFF.

The genes are TRBV12-3 or TRBV12-4 and TRBJ2-6; D is undetermined. The V and J ends lost 6 bases and 2 bases respectively, with 14 bases between them. The CDR3 covers 16 residues. The CDR3, as DNA: TGTGCCAGCAGCTTCCCTGACCTTACTGGGGCCAACGTCCTGACTTTC. It translates to CASSFPDLTGANVLTF.

The V and J genes are TRBV20-1 and TRBJ2-7, with D tentatively TRBD1 (5 bases). Germline V gene data show CDR1 as DFQATT and CDR2 as SNEGSKA (reference sequence). The CDR3 covers 13 residues. V dropped 0 bases and J dropped 6 bases, with 12 bases sitting between them. The CDR3 bases are TGCAGTGCTAGAGATCGTCCCAGGGTCGAGCAGTACTTC. It specifies CSARDRPRVEQYF.

The CDR3 loop reads CASSQDHPGSGNTIYF. CDR3 nucleotides: TGCGCCAGCAGCCAAGATCACCCGGGCTCTGGAAACACCATATATTTT. The chain links TRBV4-3 to TRBJ1-3, with D uncertain. Looked up from germline, CDR1 is LGHNA and CDR2 is YSLEER. The CDR3 is made up of 16 amino acids. Trimming cost V 0 bases and J 0 bases, with 9 bases left between them.

The rearrangement uses TRBV7-9 and TRBJ2-3; D is perhaps TRBD1 (6 bases). CDR3 length: 14 residues. Germline assignment: CDR1 SEHNR and CDR2 FQNEAQ (reference sequence). V lost 6 bases and J 4 bases, leaving 14 bases between the germline ends. Here the CDR3 DNA reads TGTGCCAGCAGTACCGATTGGGGGCCAGATACGCAGTATTTT. The encoded protein is CASSTDWGPDTQYF. The whole variable domain, remainder taken from reference TRBV7-9 and TRBJ2-3, is DTGVSQNPRHKITKRGQNVTFRCDPISEHNRLYWYRQTLGQGPEFLTYFQNEAQLEKSRLLSDRFSAERPKGSFSTLEIQRTEQGDSAMYLCASSTDWGPDTQYFGPGTRLTVL.

The chain recombines TRBV20-1 with TRBJ2-2; TRBD2 agrees at 9 bases. The CDR3 runs to 13 residues. The J segment lost 3 bases and the V segment lost 6 bases, leaving 2 bases of the junction unmatched. Germline-derived CDR1 and CDR2 are DFQATT and SNEGSKA (reference sequence). The CDR3 DNA reads as TGCAGTGCCGAGCGGGAGGACACCGGGGAGCTGTTTTTT. Encoded protein: CSAEREDTGELFF.

The genes are TRBV4-1 and TRBJ1-5; D remains ambiguous. Trimming left V 4 bases short and J 1 base short, with 11 bases between. CDR3 size: 15 residues. Germline lookup yields CDR1 MGHRA and CDR2 YSYEKL. CDR3 amino acids: CASSPPGRSNQPQHF. In DNA form, the CDR3 reads TGCGCCAGCAGCCCACCGGGGAGGAGCAATCAGCCCCAGCATTTT.